The 24 T cell receptor beta chains below were found in one sample sequenced in a study of graft-versus-host responses after intestinal transplantation. No antigens are known for them. Only in-frame clones appear in the TCRdb table, and some are missing; sequencing was by immunoSEQ multiplex PCR. The sample records around 97,000 clones, 80% to 95% being singletons. This sample comprised unstimulated CD8+ T cells sorted from spleen or lymph node cells, obtained before intestinal transplant. The receptors originated from a human donor who received an intestinal transplant.

The rearrangement joins TRBV10-3 to TRBJ2-7; 8 positions match TRBD1. The CDR3 contains 16 residues. The V and J ends lost 3 bases and 3 bases, in that order; junction bases with no gene match: 10. Germline CDR1 is ENHRY and CDR2 is SYGVKD. CDR3 DNA: TGTGCCATCAGTGATTCCCGGACAGGGCAGGACTACGAGCAGTACTTC. This encodes CAISDSRTGQDYEQYF.

Note on this clone: The sample carries other DNA sequences with the same CDR3. The chain couples TRBV4-1 to TRBJ2-5, with 8 bases aligning to TRBD1. Germline CDR1 is MGHRA and CDR2 is YSYEKL. The CDR3 consists of 14 residues. The trim removed 0 bases at V and 5 bases at J, leaving 2 bases unmatched. The CDR3 nucleotides are TGCGCCAGCAGCCAAGACAGGGGGCAGGAGACCCAGTACTTC. Residues: CASSQDRGQETQYF.

The J gene is TRBJ2-6, the V gene TRBV5-4, with D perhaps TRBD1 (5 bases). The germline gives CDR1 SGHNT, CDR2 YYREEE (reference sequence). The CDR3 runs 17 residues. Trimming pared 1 base from V and 0 bases from J, leaving 11 bases between. The CDR3: CASSLQGYNSGANVLTF. In DNA form, the CDR3 reads TGTGCCAGCAGCTTGCAGGGTTATAACTCTGGGGCCAACGTCCTGACTTTC.

The genes are TRBV29-1 and TRBJ1-1; maybe TRBD1 (6 bases). The CDR3 contains 12 residues. The germline gives CDR1 SQVTM, CDR2 ANQGSEA. V was pared by 7 bases and J by 1 base, with 10 bases between. CDR3 in amino acids: CSAGTSNTEAFF. In nucleotides, the CDR3 is TGCAGCGCTGGGACATCGAACACTGAAGCTTTCTTT.

In DNA form, the CDR3 reads TGTGCCAGCAGCTTAAGCTCCTACAATGAGCAGTTCTTC. Protein product: CASSLSSYNEQFF. The J gene is TRBJ2-1, the V gene TRBV5-6; D not resolved. V lost 2 bases and J lost 0, with 3 bases in between. The CDR3 is 13 residues long. CDR1 and CDR2 from the germline V gene are SGHDT and YYEEEE.

The chain has TRBV4-2 and TRBJ2-4, with 9 nucleotides matching TRBD1. The germline V gene encodes CDR1 LGHNA and CDR2 YNFKEQ. The CDR3 length is 15 residues. J gave up 7 bases and V 1 base, and 5 bases lay outside the gene matches. In nucleotides, the CDR3 is TGTGCCAGCAGCCAAGTAGGACAGGGGTTGAACATTCAGTACTTC. It translates to CASSQVGQGLNIQYF.

V and J are TRBV7-9 and TRBJ2-7, with D perhaps matching TRBD1 (5 bases). V lost 0 bases and J lost 5, with 8 bases in between. CDR3 length: 13 residues. Germline loops: CDR1 SEHNR, CDR2 FQNEAQ (reference sequence). CDR3 loop: CASSLAQGHEQYF. The CDR3, as DNA: TGTGCCAGCAGCTTAGCGCAGGGTCACGAGCAGTACTTC.

The chain couples TRBV6-1 to TRBJ2-4; TRBD1 might be the D (6 bases). V lost 3 bases to trimming and J lost 0 bases, with 9 bases between them. Germline V gives CDR1 MNHNS, CDR2 SASEGT. CDR3 length equals 15 residues. The CDR3 DNA is TGTGCCAGCAGTGATGGACAGCTAGCCAAAAACATTCAGTACTTC. Protein sequence: CASSDGQLAKNIQYF.

The chain carries TRBV6-1 and TRBJ1-2; maybe TRBD1 (5 bases). Trimming took 5 bases from V and 9 from J, leaving 16 bases between them. CDR1 is MNHNS, CDR2 SASEGT, per germline. The CDR3 loop spans 13 amino acids. CDR3 nucleotide sequence: TGTGCCAGCAGTCCCGGACACCGTAATAGCTACACCTTC. This translates into CASSPGHRNSYTF.

This sequence joins TRBV7-9 and TRBJ1-3; TRBD1 is a possible D gene (6 bases). This CDR3 contains 14 residues. The ends were cut back, 1 base at V and 6 bases at J, with 10 bases in the middle. Germline-derived CDR1 and CDR2 are SEHNR and FQNEAQ (reference sequence). The CDR3 DNA reads as TGTGCCAGCAGCTTAGGGGGGGCAGAAAACACCATATATTTT. The encoded protein is CASSLGGAENTIYF.

The chain couples TRBV19 to TRBJ2-1; D gene ambiguous. CDR3 length: 16 amino acids. In germline, CDR1 is LNHDA, CDR2 SQIVND (reference sequence). The ends were cut back, 2 bases at V and 8 bases at J, with 19 bases in the middle. DNA for the CDR3: TGTGCCAGTAGTATATGGGTTGGGCAGCTTTTGGATGAGCAGTTCTTC. It specifies CASSIWVGQLLDEQFF. Variable domain in full (rest from reference TRBV19 and TRBJ2-1): DGGITQSPKYLFRKEGQNVTLSCEQNLNHDAMYWYRQDPGQGLRLIYYSQIVNDFQKGDIAEGYSVSREKKESFPLTVTSAQKNPTAFYLCASSIWVGQLLDEQFFGPGTRLTVL.

This clone was detected only once. The chain is built from TRBV2 and TRBJ1-5; D gene ambiguous. Germline assignment: CDR1 SNHLY and CDR2 FYNNEI. CDR3 length: 15 residues. Trimming cost V 1 base and J 0 bases, with 7 bases left between them. The CDR3 sequence: CASSEGLFSNQPQHF. The CDR3 nucleotides are TGTGCCAGCAGTGAAGGTTTGTTTAGCAATCAGCCCCAGCATTTT.

The V call is TRBV7-9, the J call TRBJ1-2, with a weak D call TRBD1 (5 bases). CDR3 length: 16 residues. V was cut by 3 bases and J by 5 bases, with 19 bases left in between. Looked up from germline, CDR1 is SEHNR and CDR2 is FQNEAQ (reference sequence). The CDR3 here is CASSFHRDRGDYGYTF. As DNA, the CDR3 is TGTGCCAGCAGCTTTCATCGGGACCGGGGGGATTATGGCTACACCTTC. Using reference TRBV7-9 and TRBJ1-2 for the parts outside the CDR3, the full variable domain is DTGVSQNPRHKITKRGQNVTFRCDPISEHNRLYWYRQTLGQGPEFLTYFQNEAQLEKSRLLSDRFSAERPKGSFSTLEIQRTEQGDSAMYLCASSFHRDRGDYGYTFGSGTRLTVV.

The V gene is TRBV27, the J gene TRBJ2-1; 11 nucleotides align to TRBD2. The CDR3 contains 19 residues. The V and J ends lost 11 bases and 0 bases, in that order; junction bases with no gene match: 18. Germline CDR1 and CDR2: MNHEY and SMNVEV (reference sequence). CDR3 coding DNA: TGTGCCTCCTCTCAGGAAGGACTAGCGGGCGTGAGCTCCTACAATGAGCAGTTCTTC. Amino acid sequence: CASSQEGLAGVSSYNEQFF.

This chain uses TRBV4-1 with TRBJ2-1; D is perhaps TRBD1 (6 bases). Germline V gene sequence: CDR1 MGHRA, CDR2 YSYEKL. The length of the CDR3 is 19 residues. Trimming stripped 0 bases from V and 3 bases from J, with 21 bases between. The chain's CDR3 is CASSQEGGRSRDVYNEQFF. The CDR3 coding sequence is TGCGCCAGCAGCCAAGAAGGGGGTAGGAGCAGGGATGTCTACAATGAGCAGTTCTTC.

The rearrangement uses TRBV4-1 and TRBJ2-1, with D possibly being TRBD2 (7 bases). V was trimmed by 4 bases and J by 7 bases, leaving 11 bases between them. The CDR3 sequence is 13 residues long. Looked up from germline, CDR1 is MGHRA and CDR2 is YSYEKL. As DNA, the CDR3 is TGCGCCAGCAGCCGAGGGGGGGGGAATGAGCAGTTCTTC. Translating gives CASSRGGGNEQFF.

The gene calls are TRBV12-5 and TRBJ1-2, with no clear D. The CDR3 has 15 amino acids. Germline V gene lookup returns CDR1 LGHNT and CDR2 FRNRAP. Trimming stripped 0 bases from V and 1 base from J, with 9 bases between. The CDR3 loop is CASGLVELINYGYTF. The CDR3, as DNA: TGTGCTAGTGGTTTGGTAGAGTTAATTAACTATGGCTACACCTTC.

The chain carries TRBV2 and TRBJ2-2, with D possibly TRBD2 on 5 matching bases. Germline V gene data show CDR1 as SNHLY and CDR2 as FYNNEI. Trimming took off 5 bases at V and 4 bases at J, with 8 bases between the two ends. The length of the CDR3 is 13 residues. This chain's CDR3 is CASSSGITGELFF. In DNA form, the CDR3 reads TGTGCCAGCAGTTCGGGGATCACCGGGGAGCTGTTTTTT.

As regards this clone: Other DNA sequences in this specimen translate into the identical CDR3. This chain joins TRBV5-1 and TRBJ2-3; TRBD2 matches 7 bases. This CDR3 has 15 residues. The V segment lost 5 bases and the J segment 9 bases; nucleotides outside the gene matches: 15. Germline loops: CDR1 SGHRS, CDR2 YFSETQ. This chain's CDR3 is CASSFLAGEPNTQYF. For the CDR3, the DNA is TGCGCCAGCAGTTTTTTGGCGGGAGAACCGAACACGCAGTATTTT.

This chain joins TRBV11-2 and TRBJ1-2; no clear D gene. V was cut by 2 bases and J by 7 bases, with 14 bases left in between. There are 14 residues in the CDR3. In germline, CDR1 is SGHAT, CDR2 FQNNGV. Here the CDR3 reads CASSLLLDVGGYTF. The DNA for the CDR3 is TGTGCCAGCAGCTTATTACTCGACGTAGGTGGCTACACCTTC.

Written as DNA, the CDR3 is TGTGCCAGCAGCGCGCACTCTAGCGGGGGAGAGACCCAGTACTTC. Protein product: CASSAHSSGGETQYF. The chain joins TRBV9 to TRBJ2-5; TRBD2 matches 10 bases. Unmatched junction bases numbered 6, after V lost 3 bases and J lost 4 bases. Germline-derived CDR1 and CDR2 are SGDLS and YYNGEE. This CDR3 is built from 15 residues.

The V gene is TRBV9, the J gene TRBJ2-1; a possible D gene is TRBD2 (6 bases). CDR3 length equals 14 residues. V gave up 3 bases and J gave up 9 bases, with 16 bases separating them. Germline-derived CDR1 and CDR2 are SGDLS and YYNGEE. The CDR3 loop reads CASSGTGGSAEQFF. CDR3 nucleotides: TGTGCCAGCAGCGGAACTGGGGGGTCGGCTGAGCAGTTCTTC.

The chain links TRBV2 to TRBJ2-1, with TRBD1 matching 8 bases. V gave up 1 base and J gave up 10 bases; unmatched junction bases: 9. CDR3 length: 15 amino acids. CDR1 and CDR2 (germline): SNHLY, FYNNEI. The CDR3 reads CASSEGRTGKVEQFF. CDR3 nucleotide sequence: TGTGCCAGCAGTGAAGGGAGGACAGGGAAGGTGGAGCAGTTCTTC.

The chain joins TRBV4-1 to TRBJ1-1; D uncertain. In germline, CDR1 is MGHRA, CDR2 YSYEKL. This CDR3 comprises 11 residues. V was pared by 4 bases and J by 6 bases, with 6 bases between. The CDR3 loop is CASSRGAEAFF. As DNA, the CDR3 is TGCGCCAGCAGCCGCGGCGCTGAAGCTTTCTTT.